This T cell receptor (beta chain) was sequenced during a study of blood T cell repertoires in COVID-19. Study as a whole: Both acute and convalescent COVID-19 samples were obtained from the United States, Italy and Spain.

Germline V gene data show CDR1 as KGHSH and CDR2 as LQKENI. The CDR3 spans 15 residues. V shed 6 bases and J 1 base; nucleotides not matched to a gene: 5. The authors' processing: Amplification with reference gene primers provided the estimates of nucleated cell counts. The protocol was immunoSEQ multiplex PCR, while the TCRdb copy is restricted to in-frame clones and leaves out a portion. V and J calls and clone size follow that table, whereas D and trimming were derived from the DNA. Among 85,000 to 95,000 clones listed, 89% were seen once. V and J are TRBV18 and TRBJ1-1, with TRBD1 matching 10 bases. What was sequenced was peripheral blood. The receptor was derived from an elderly woman with active COVID-19. The CDR3 DNA reads as TGTGCCAGCTCGCAAGACAGGGGGCCGAACACTGAAGCTTTCTTT. Its translation is CASSQDRGPNTEAFF.